One sample yielded the 5 T cell receptor beta chains listed below, sequenced in a study of cytomegalovirus exposure and HLA in healthy donors. A multiplex PCR was run with 60 Vbeta primers and 13 Jbeta primers. Sequenced by immunoSEQ multiplex PCR; TCRdb stores in-frame clones only, minus some. The repertoire includes about 93,000 clones, 80% of them detected once, and about 7.3% sits in the top ten. The sequenced material came from PBMCs. Receptor source: a man aged 30 to 45 in good health and CMV-seronegative.

This clone is a singleton in its sample. The chain recombines TRBV7-6 with TRBJ1-4; TRBD1 aligns across 7 bases. CDR3 length: 14 amino acids. Germline V gene sequence: CDR1 SGHVS, CDR2 FNYEAQ. The J segment lost 4 bases and the V segment lost 4 bases, leaving 3 bases of the junction unmatched. CDR3 DNA sequence: TGTGCCAGCAGCTCGGGACAGTTTAATGAAAAACTGTTTTTT. Translation: CASSSGQFNEKLFF.

Details on this clone: Distinct nucleotide sequences in the sample also encode this CDR3. The V gene is TRBV27, the J gene TRBJ1-1, with TRBD1 identical over 7 bases. This CDR3 is 13 amino acids long. CDR1 and CDR2 (germline): MNHEY, SMNVEV (reference sequence). J lost 4 bases, V lost 5 bases, and 4 bases had no gene match. CDR3 sequence reads: CASSMTGPTEAFF. The CDR3 nucleotides read TGTGCCAGCAGTATGACAGGGCCCACTGAAGCTTTCTTT.

Written as DNA, the CDR3 is TGTGCCAGCAGCACCTGGGCCGGGACAGGGGATAATTCACCCCTCCACTTT. It translates to CASSTWAGTGDNSPLHF. The rearrangement uses TRBV7-9 and TRBJ1-6; 10 bases align to TRBD1. With V trimmed by 5 bases and J by 5 bases, 9 bases remained unmatched. The CDR3 covers 17 residues. The germline V gene has CDR1 SEHNR and CDR2 FQNEAQ (reference sequence). The full variable domain, rest sourced from reference TRBV7-9 and TRBJ1-6, is DTGVSQNPRHKITKRGQNVTFRCDPISEHNRLYWYRQTLGQGPEFLTYFQNEAQLEKSRLLSDRFSAERPKGSFSTLEIQRTEQGDSAMYLCASSTWAGTGDNSPLHFGNGTRLTVT.

J is TRBJ2-7 and V is TRBV9; 9 nucleotides align to TRBD1. The germline CDR1 and CDR2 sequences are SGDLS and YYNGEE. This CDR3 has 15 amino acids. Trimming at V came to 0 bases and at J to 0 bases, leaving 1 base not matched to a gene. This CDR3 reads CASSVGTGDSYEQYF. DNA of the CDR3: TGTGCCAGCAGCGTAGGGACAGGGGACTCCTACGAGCAGTACTTC.

This clone was seen a single time. This chain links TRBV5-6 with TRBJ1-2; D might be TRBD1 (5 bases). Trimming removed 1 base at V and 6 bases at J, with 19 bases between. Looked up from germline, CDR1 is SGHDT and CDR2 is YYEEEE. The CDR3 totals 16 residues. CDR3: CASSLRAGTAQDGYTF. The CDR3 DNA follows: TGTGCCAGCAGCTTGCGGGCAGGGACTGCTCAGGATGGCTACACCTTC.